Following are 7 T cell receptor beta chains from one sample sequenced in a study of CD8 T cells in Susac syndrome. Reverse transcription of roughly 0.45 to 1 ug RNA used random hexamers. TCRdb called the immunoSEQ multiplex PCR reads again in MiXCR, with one record for every CDR3 protein. Among fewer than 200,000 distinct CDR3 sequences listed, about 94% were seen once. Sequencing used CD4+ T cells from PBMCs. These receptors all stem from a human donor in good health.

The rearrangement joins TRBV20-1 to TRBJ1-4; perhaps TRBD1 as D (5 bases). The CDR3 consists of 12 residues. CDR1 is DFQATT and CDR2 is SNEGSKA in the germline V gene (reference sequence). V lost 7 bases and J lost 11, with 17 bases in between. CDR3 region: CSVRGPGGKLFF. DNA for the CDR3: TGCAGTGTTAGGGGTCCGGGAGGGAAACTGTTTTTT.

This sequence joins TRBV28 and TRBJ2-5, with 7 bases fitting TRBD1. The CDR3 is made up of 15 amino acids. Looked up from germline, CDR1 is MDHEN and CDR2 is SYDVKM. V lost 2 bases and J lost 4; bases outside the gene matches: 7. In nucleotides, the CDR3 is TGTGCCAGCAGTTTAAGGGGGCCTAGTCGAGAGACCCAGTACTTC. This encodes CASSLRGPSRETQYF.

V is TRBV20-1 and J is TRBJ1-6, with D unclear. The V and J ends lost 5 bases and 8 bases respectively, with 10 bases between them. From germline, CDR1 is DFQATT and CDR2 SNEGSKA (reference sequence). The CDR3 spans 12 residues. The DNA of the CDR3 is TGCAGTGCTCCCTATGAGTATTCACCCCTCCACTTT. Its protein is CSAPYEYSPLHF.

The rearrangement joins TRBV5-4 to TRBJ2-2; D unclear. The CDR3 totals 14 residues. Trimming stripped 0 bases from V and 7 bases from J, with 10 bases between. Germline V gene sequence: CDR1 SGHNT, CDR2 YYREEE (reference sequence). As DNA, the CDR3 is TGTGCCAGCAGCTTGGCCGGTCTAGACGGGGAGCTGTTTTTT. This gives the protein CASSLAGLDGELFF.

The chain couples TRBV4-2 to TRBJ1-6; the D gene is possibly TRBD1 (6 bases). CDR1 LGHNA and CDR2 YNFKEQ come from the germline V gene. V was clipped by 7 bases and J by 7 bases, with 17 bases between them. The length of the CDR3 is 15 residues. The CDR3 protein is CASKRGATGNSPLHF. The CDR3 DNA follows: TGTGCCAGCAAAAGGGGGGCTACAGGAAATTCACCCCTCCACTTT.

This clonotype was seen only once. The rearrangement links TRBV7-3 to TRBJ2-5; 9 bases line up with TRBD1. CDR1 and CDR2 (germline): SGHTA, FQGTGA. After removal of 5 bases from V and 5 bases from J, the junction contained 9 bases not matched to a gene. The CDR3 sequence is 15 residues long. The DNA for the CDR3 is TGTGCCAGCAGCCCCACCGGGACAGGGAGGGAGACCCAGTACTTC. Translated: CASSPTGTGRETQYF.

V and J are TRBV5-1 and TRBJ2-2; D not certain. The CDR3 is 17 amino acids. Germline V lookup: CDR1 SGHRS, CDR2 YFSETQ. V dropped 0 bases and J dropped 3 bases, with 15 bases sitting between them. In nucleotides, the CDR3 is TGCGCCAGCAGCTTGGACTTTTCCCCTCTATACACCGGGGAGCTGTTTTTT. It codes for CASSLDFSPLYTGELFF.